This TCR beta chain was observed in a study of regulatory T cells in long-lasting Graves disease. As for time point: newly diagnosed GD, antithyroid drugs for less than 3 months. Construction of the TCR library relied on RNA isolated from PBMCs. This clonotype was found many times. The TCR beta library used iRepertoire HTBI primers with Arm-PCR amplification of CDR3. TCRdb itself ran the multiplex PCR reads through MiXCR, one entry per CDR3 protein. The sample contains around 480,000 distinct CDR3 sequences, roughly 15% of which appear only once. This same sample was also part of a study on T cells in Graves' hyperthyroidism and ophthalmopathy.

This specimen consisted of peripheral blood mononuclear cells (PBMCs), obtained at new diagnosis, from a patient treated with antithyroid drugs. The TCR sequence derives from a woman aged 35 to 59 with Graves disease.

The CDR3 DNA follows: TGTGCCAGCAGATCCTCCCGGGACGGTAACTATGGCTACACCTTC. As protein: CASRSSRDGNYGYTF. The J gene is TRBJ1-2, the V gene TRBV28, with D possibly TRBD1 on 5 matching bases. The V end lost 6 bases, the J end lost 1 base, and 15 bases lay between the germline ends. CDR3 length: 15 amino acids. CDR1 and CDR2 from the germline V gene are MDHEN and SYDVKM.